The present TCR beta chain was sequenced within a study of blood T cells in healthy people across ages. Study in general: Template switching picked up about one barcoded beta molecule for each two T cells. The study, taken as a whole, reports: Significant beta diversity loss was already apparent by age around 40, declining roughly linearly.

Of note for this clonotype: The target antigen is unknown.

CDR3 length: 12 amino acids. CDR1 is MNHEY, CDR2 SVGEGT, per germline. The V end lost 10 bases, the J end lost 4 bases, and 13 bases lay between the germline ends. Caucasian individuals from Russia who were healthy and aged 6 to 90 acted as donors. PCR was performed a second time for roughly 7 to 12 cycles using a sample-barcoded 5' primer and a J-beta primer mix. With 12 random nucleotides, a template-switch adaptor tagged each individual cDNA molecule. In TCRdb, the 5' RACE reads were re-called with MiXCR into one record per CDR3 protein. The sample lists about 810,000 distinct CDR3 sequences; roughly 40% were seen once.

This TCR derives from a man aged 18 to 30 in good health. The sequencing input was blood. The chain links TRBV6-2 or TRBV6-3 to TRBJ1-1; D may be TRBD1 (5 bases). CDR3 nucleotide sequence: TGTGCCACATACGGGGGAGGCACTGAAGCTTTCTTT. Protein product: CATYGGGTEAFF.